Listed here are 27 T cell receptor beta chains from one sample, sequenced in a study of T-cell reconstitution after alpha-beta-depleted transplantation in children. The authors prepared the TCRbeta library with unique molecular identifiers. Using its own MiXCR run on the PCR reads, TCRdb lists one record per CDR3 protein. In the table there are some 200,000 distinct CDR3 sequences, approximately 9% of which are singletons. The sequencing used PBMCs from the stem cell graft donor, collected from the stem cell graft. The source of these receptors is a human donor who donated a stem cell graft to a child with acute lymphoblastic leukemia.

This clonotype was counted at least ten times. The chain couples TRBV12-3 or TRBV12-4 to TRBJ1-4; no definite D call. V was pared by 6 bases and J by 4 bases, with 6 bases between. This CDR3 spans 12 amino acids. The CDR3 is CASRQDNEKLFF. CDR3 DNA: TGTGCCAGCAGACAAGATAATGAAAAACTGTTTTTT.

The V and J genes are TRBV12-3 or TRBV12-4 and TRBJ1-2; 7 nucleotides agree with TRBD1. The CDR3 is 13 residues long. The V gene end was trimmed by 6 bases and the J gene end by 7 bases; junction bases not matched to a gene: 8. This chain's CDR3 is CASSRQGNTGYTF. Written as DNA, the CDR3 is TGTGCCAGCAGCCGACAGGGAAATACTGGCTACACCTTC.

This clonotype was observed at least ten times. The chain has TRBV19 and TRBJ1-5; D is unresolved. The CDR3 is made up of 13 amino acids. The germline V gene encodes CDR1 LNHDA and CDR2 SQIVND (reference sequence). Trimming pared 4 bases from V and 4 bases from J, leaving 8 bases between. Here the CDR3 DNA reads TGTGCCAGTAGTACCCAGGATAATCAGCCCCAGCATTTT. Translation gives CASSTQDNQPQHF.

This chain uses TRBV10-3 with TRBJ2-3; 9 nucleotides match TRBD1. The CDR3 length is 14 residues. CDR1 and CDR2 from the germline V gene are ENHRY and SYGVKD. The J segment lost 6 bases and the V segment lost 7 bases, leaving 8 bases of the junction unmatched. The CDR3 region is CAITRDRVLDTQYF. In DNA, the CDR3 is TGTGCCATCACCCGGGACAGGGTTTTGGATACGCAGTATTTT.

This clonotype was counted at least ten times. The chain is built from TRBV14 and TRBJ2-2, with 8 bases that match TRBD1. The CDR3 spans 16 residues. CDR1 and CDR2 from the germline V gene are SGHDN and FVKESK. After removal of 5 bases from V and 1 base from J, the junction contained 6 bases not matched to a gene. The CDR3 DNA sequence: TGTGCCAGCAGCTCCGTACAGGGGGTGAACACCGGGGAGCTGTTTTTT. This encodes CASSSVQGVNTGELFF.

This clonotype showed up many times. This chain connects TRBV5-1 to TRBJ2-3; 9 bases agree with TRBD2. CDR1 is SGHRS and CDR2 is YFSETQ in the germline V gene. J gave up 3 bases and V 4 bases, and 9 bases lay outside the gene matches. The CDR3 has 16 amino acids. Written as DNA, the CDR3 is TGCGCCAGCAGCCCCCCGGGAGCGGGGGGTACAGATACGCAGTATTTT. As protein: CASSPPGAGGTDTQYF.

The rearrangement joins TRBV24-1 to TRBJ2-2, with D perhaps matching TRBD2 (6 bases). Germline CDR1 and CDR2: KGHDR and SFDVKD. The CDR3 totals 14 residues. Trimming pared 9 bases from V and 1 base from J, leaving 11 bases between. The CDR3 DNA is TGTGCCACCGGGCGGGGTCTGAACACCGGGGAGCTGTTTTTT. The encoded protein is CATGRGLNTGELFF.

The genes are TRBV27 and TRBJ2-3; maybe TRBD2 (6 bases). The germline V gene encodes CDR1 MNHEY and CDR2 SMNVEV (reference sequence). Trimming removed 6 bases from V and 4 bases from J, with 14 bases in between. The CDR3 runs to 14 residues. The chain's CDR3 is CASSIMRGSDTQYF. CDR3 DNA: TGTGCCAGCAGCATTATGCGGGGCTCAGATACGCAGTATTTT.

CDR3 region: CASSSPPGDTQYF. The CDR3 DNA sequence: TGTGCCAGCAGCTCGCCGCCGGGAGATACGCAGTATTTT. V is TRBV11-3 and J is TRBJ2-3, with D unclear. Germline CDR1 is SGHNT and CDR2 is YENEEA. Trimming cost V 4 bases and J 5 bases, with 10 bases left between them. This CDR3 spans 13 amino acids.

There are a few counts of this clonotype. V usage is TRBV7-2 and J usage is TRBJ2-5, with a tentative D call TRBD1 (6 bases). The CDR3 covers 17 residues. CDR1 is SGHTA and CDR2 is FQGNSA in the germline V gene. Trimming cost V 5 bases and J 1 base, with 20 bases left between them. CDR3 amino acids: CASSLNSGTQAQETQYF. The CDR3, as DNA: TGTGCCAGCAGCCTAAACTCCGGGACACAAGCCCAAGAGACCCAGTACTTC.

The chain joins TRBV7-4 to TRBJ1-1; D unresolved. The V end lost 8 bases, the J end lost 4 bases, and 17 bases lay between the germline ends. The CDR3 contains 14 residues. Germline V gives CDR1 SGHVT, CDR2 SQSDAQ. In DNA, the CDR3 is TGTGCCAGCCCCCCCCGGGTATGGCCCACTGAAGCTTTCTTT. This gives the protein CASPPRVWPTEAFF.

This clonotype was seen many times. This chain uses TRBV27 with TRBJ1-1; D not certain. This CDR3 spans 14 amino acids. CDR1 is MNHEY, CDR2 SMNVEV, per germline (reference sequence). The V end lost 0 bases, the J end lost 7 bases, and 12 bases lay between the germline ends. In DNA form, the CDR3 reads TGTGCCAGCAGTTTATCGACACCCTCGAGTGAAGCTTTCTTT. This sequence encodes CASSLSTPSSEAFF.

A few counts support this clonotype. The rearrangement joins TRBV15 to TRBJ2-3; TRBD2 matches 14 bases. The CDR3 length is 17 residues. Germline V gene lookup returns CDR1 LNHNV and CDR2 YYDKDF (reference sequence). Germline trimming cut 2 bases from V and 4 bases from J; bases unmatched to any gene: 5. The CDR3 reads CATSRPMTSGGADTQYF. CDR3 bases: TGTGCCACCAGCAGACCAATGACTAGCGGGGGGGCAGATACGCAGTATTTT.

This clonotype has only a few counts. V and J are TRBV6-7 and TRBJ2-7; D remains ambiguous. TRBV6-7 is filed as an ORF, its function uncertain. This CDR3 comprises 15 residues. The V end lost 0 bases, the J end lost 0 bases, and 9 bases lay between the germline ends. The CDR3 loop is CASSYSGPSSYEQYF. The CDR3 DNA sequence: TGTGCCAGCAGTTACTCGGGTCCTAGCTCCTACGAGCAGTACTTC.

This clonotype has a count of ten or more. The chain is built from TRBV4-2 and TRBJ2-7, with 8 nucleotides matching TRBD1. The germline V gene encodes CDR1 LGHNA and CDR2 YNFKEQ. The V segment lost 0 bases and the J segment 2 bases; nucleotides outside the gene matches: 6. The CDR3 consists of 16 residues. The CDR3 loop reads CASSQEGTGPTYEQYF. The DNA of the CDR3 is TGTGCCAGCAGCCAAGAAGGGACAGGACCAACCTACGAGCAGTACTTC.

CDR3 residues: CASSPSRTGFFGNQPQHF. CDR3 nucleotide sequence: TGTGCCAGCTCACCAAGTAGGACAGGGTTTTTTGGCAATCAGCCCCAGCATTTT. The chain recombines TRBV18 with TRBJ1-5; TRBD1 matches at 8 bases. Germline loops: CDR1 KGHSH, CDR2 LQKENI. This CDR3 has 18 amino acids. The V and J ends lost 2 bases and 2 bases, in that order; junction bases with no gene match: 11.

This clonotype was seen many times. The rearrangement links TRBV4-3 to TRBJ1-1, with a tentative D call TRBD1 (6 bases). CDR1 is LGHNA, CDR2 YSLEER, per germline. Trimming shortened V by 4 bases and J by 4 bases, and 16 bases separated the two germline ends. The CDR3 totals 15 residues. CDR3 residues: CASSPNRVDGTEAFF. DNA of the CDR3: TGCGCCAGCAGCCCAAACAGGGTAGATGGCACTGAAGCTTTCTTT.

This clonotype showed up many times. V gene TRBV11-2 combines with J gene TRBJ2-3; D gene uncertain. Germline values: CDR1 SGHAT, CDR2 FQNNGV. The CDR3 has 12 residues. The V end was cut by 1 base, the J end by 8 bases, with 7 bases between. CDR3 sequence: CASSLAETTQYF. The CDR3, as DNA: TGTGCCAGCAGCTTAGCCGAGACTACGCAGTATTTT.

The chain uses TRBV5-6 and TRBJ1-2; D is unresolved. Germline-derived CDR1 and CDR2 are SGHDT and YYEEEE. The CDR3 has 15 residues. The V gene lost 0 bases and the J gene lost 4 bases, with 13 bases spanning the gap. This CDR3 is CASSLGLAEIYGYTF. The CDR3 DNA follows: TGTGCCAGCAGCTTGGGGTTAGCAGAAATCTATGGCTACACCTTC. Variable domain in full (rest from reference TRBV5-6 and TRBJ1-2): DAGVTQSPTHLIKTRGQQVTLRCSPKSGHDTVSWYQQALGQGPQFIFQYYEEEERQRGNFPDRFSGHQFPNYSSELNVNALLLGDSALYLCASSLGLAEIYGYTFGSGTRLTVV.

There are a few counts of this clonotype. The rearrangement links TRBV5-1 to TRBJ2-2, with 8 bases aligning to TRBD1. The CDR3 has 17 amino acids. Germline assignment: CDR1 SGHRS and CDR2 YFSETQ. V shed 0 bases, J shed 3 bases, and the junction held 7 bases outside the gene matches. The CDR3 sequence is CASSLAPTGDHTGELFF. The DNA for the CDR3 is TGCGCCAGCAGCTTGGCCCCGACAGGGGATCACACCGGGGAGCTGTTTTTT.

This clonotype has only a few counts. The V and J genes are TRBV25-1 and TRBJ1-3; maybe TRBD1 (5 bases). CDR1 is MGHDK, CDR2 SYGVNS, per germline. V lost 2 bases and J 15 bases, leaving 20 bases between the germline ends. The CDR3 loop spans 14 amino acids. The CDR3 nucleotides are TGTGCCAGCAGTGAAAACGACAGATCGAGCTCTGGATATTTT. It translates to CASSENDRSSSGYF. Full variable domain (outside the CDR3, taken from reference TRBV25-1 and TRBJ1-3): EADIYQTPRYLVIGTGKKITLECSQTMGHDKMYWYQQDPGMELHLIHYSYGVNSTEKGDLSSESTVSRIRTEHFPLTLESARPSHTSQYLCASSENDRSSSGYFGEGSWLTVV.

V is TRBV12-3 or TRBV12-4 and J is TRBJ1-6, with 11 bases matching TRBD1. The CDR3 length is 17 residues. The V and J ends lost 5 bases and 9 bases, in that order; junction bases with no gene match: 12. The chain's CDR3 is CASSPQFGTGGSSPLHF. The DNA of the CDR3 is TGTGCCAGCAGTCCCCAATTCGGGACAGGGGGAAGTTCACCCCTCCACTTT.

The chain combines TRBV20-1 with TRBJ2-3, with 8 bases fitting TRBD2. The junction had 5 bases not matched to a gene; V was cut back by 5 bases and J by 1 base. The germline V gene has CDR1 DFQATT and CDR2 SNEGSKA (reference sequence). The CDR3 consists of 14 residues. This CDR3 is CSALGGGRTDTQYF. CDR3 DNA: TGCAGTGCTCTAGGCGGGGGGCGCACAGATACGCAGTATTTT.

This clonotype was counted only a few times. The V gene is TRBV2, the J gene TRBJ1-4; TRBD1 might be the D (5 bases). CDR1 SNHLY and CDR2 FYNNEI come from the germline V gene. The CDR3 consists of 14 residues. V was shortened by 2 bases and J by 7 bases, with 11 bases between the two germline ends. CDR3 sequence: CASSEQGEGEKLFF. The CDR3, as DNA: TGTGCCAGCAGTGAACAGGGAGAAGGTGAAAAACTGTTTTTT.

This clonotype came up a few times. This chain joins TRBV5-1 and TRBJ1-1, with D perhaps TRBD1 (5 bases). Germline V gene sequence: CDR1 SGHRS, CDR2 YFSETQ. The V and J ends lost 0 bases and 0 bases respectively, with 12 bases between them. This CDR3 spans 16 amino acids. This CDR3 reads CASSLGMQGMNTEAFF. The CDR3 nucleotides are TGCGCCAGCAGCTTGGGGATGCAGGGCATGAACACTGAAGCTTTCTTT.

In DNA form, the CDR3 reads TGTGCCAGCAGTTTATCGGGGGGGTCCTATGGCTACACCTTC. Residues: CASSLSGGSYGYTF. The gene calls are TRBV27 and TRBJ1-2; TRBD1 is a possible D gene (5 bases). The CDR3 runs to 14 residues. CDR1 and CDR2 from the germline V gene are MNHEY and SMNVEV (reference sequence). Trimming stripped 0 bases from V and 4 bases from J, with 9 bases between.

The sample holds a few counts of this clonotype. DNA for the CDR3: TGTGCCAGCAGCCGTACGACAGGGTTCAATCAGCCCCAGCATTTT. Translation gives CASSRTTGFNQPQHF. The chain uses TRBV7-2 and TRBJ1-5, with 7 bases that match TRBD1. V was clipped by 5 bases and J by 3 bases; unmatched bases: 7. CDR1 is SGHTA, CDR2 FQGNSA, per germline. The length of the CDR3 is 15 residues.